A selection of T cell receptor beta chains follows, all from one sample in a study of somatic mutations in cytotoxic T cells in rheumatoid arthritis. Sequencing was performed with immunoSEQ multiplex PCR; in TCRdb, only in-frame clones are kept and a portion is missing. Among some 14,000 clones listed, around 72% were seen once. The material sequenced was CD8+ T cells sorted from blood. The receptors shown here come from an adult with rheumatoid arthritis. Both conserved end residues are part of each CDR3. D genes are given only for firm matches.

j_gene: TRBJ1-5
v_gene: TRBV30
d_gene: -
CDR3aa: CAWSVGGVNQPQHF

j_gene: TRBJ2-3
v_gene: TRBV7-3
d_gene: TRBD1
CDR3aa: CASRFPGQGSLDTQYF

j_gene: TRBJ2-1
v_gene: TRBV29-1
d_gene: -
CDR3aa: CSGFGQHGSSYNEQFF

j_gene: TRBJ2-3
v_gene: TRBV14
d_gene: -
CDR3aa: CASSQVWGITDTQYF

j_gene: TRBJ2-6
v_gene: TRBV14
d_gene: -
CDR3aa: CASSYTSTGANVLTF

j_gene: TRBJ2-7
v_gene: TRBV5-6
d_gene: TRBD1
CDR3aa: CASSFFGTGRYEQYF

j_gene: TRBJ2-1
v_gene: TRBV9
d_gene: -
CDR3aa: CASSVEEGLYNEQFF

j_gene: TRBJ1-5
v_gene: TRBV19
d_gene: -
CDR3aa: CATRPEGGQPQHF

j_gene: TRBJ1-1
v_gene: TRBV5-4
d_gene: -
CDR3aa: CASSLGAGPPNTEAFF

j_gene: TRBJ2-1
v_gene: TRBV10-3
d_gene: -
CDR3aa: CAIGQDSYNEQFF

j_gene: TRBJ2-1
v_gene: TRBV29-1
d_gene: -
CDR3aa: CSVKWGVDEQFF

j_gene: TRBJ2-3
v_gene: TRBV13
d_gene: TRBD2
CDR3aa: CASSRTGLASDTQYF

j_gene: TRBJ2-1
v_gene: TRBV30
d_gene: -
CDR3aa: CAWRGSSYNEQFF

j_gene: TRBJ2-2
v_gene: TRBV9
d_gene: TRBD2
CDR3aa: CASGPTGTSRTGELFF

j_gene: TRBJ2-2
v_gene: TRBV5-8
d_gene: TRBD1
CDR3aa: CASSSGQGEMYTGELFF

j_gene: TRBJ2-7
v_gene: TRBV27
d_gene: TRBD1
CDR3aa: CASSPKDRGRLYEQYF

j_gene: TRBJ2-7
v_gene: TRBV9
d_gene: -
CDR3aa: CASSGGDTSSYEQYF

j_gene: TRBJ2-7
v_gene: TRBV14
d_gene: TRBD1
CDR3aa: CASSQARDSASYEQYF

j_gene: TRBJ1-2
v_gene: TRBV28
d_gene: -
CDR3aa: CASSPTGELTYGYTF

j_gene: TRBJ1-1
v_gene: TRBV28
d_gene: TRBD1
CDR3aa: CASSLTGVNTEAFF

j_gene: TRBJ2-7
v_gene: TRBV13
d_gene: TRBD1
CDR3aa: CASTVGAGGYEQYF

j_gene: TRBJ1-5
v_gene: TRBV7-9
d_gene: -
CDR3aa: CASQPDANQPQHF

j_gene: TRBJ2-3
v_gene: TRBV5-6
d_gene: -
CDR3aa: CASSFPRADTQYF

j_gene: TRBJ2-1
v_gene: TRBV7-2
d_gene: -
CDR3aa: CASSFWSSYNEQFF

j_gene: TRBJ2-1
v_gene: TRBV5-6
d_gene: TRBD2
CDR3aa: CASTRGVYNEQFF

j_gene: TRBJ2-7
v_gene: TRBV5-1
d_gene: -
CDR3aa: CASRIRDTYKQYF

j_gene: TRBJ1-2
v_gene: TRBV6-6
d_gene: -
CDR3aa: CASSYPGHTF

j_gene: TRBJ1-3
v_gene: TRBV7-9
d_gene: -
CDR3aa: CASSTPLTPGGNTIYF

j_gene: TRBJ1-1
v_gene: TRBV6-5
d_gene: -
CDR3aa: CASSSTGGTEAFF